This T cell receptor (beta chain) was retrieved from a study of early T cells in non-severe SARS-CoV-2 infection. Study summary: The sequenced material was bulk RNA from unsorted whole blood, and its chains were unpaired.

This CDR3 spans 15 amino acids. Trimming took 4 bases from V and 3 from J, leaving 16 bases between them. Germline V gene lookup returns CDR1 SGHNT and CDR2 YYREEE (reference sequence). Findings and caveats of the study: VDJdb matches were skewed toward anti-spike CD8 T cell responses.

In this sample, this clonotype turned up a few times. No antigen is known for it. Attached unique molecular identifiers marked individual cDNA molecules. TCRdb ran MiXCR on the 5' RACE reads and lists one entry per CDR3 protein. The top ten clones hold over 6.5% of a sample with tens of thousands of distinct CDR3 sequences, about 12% of them seen once. The V call is TRBV5-4, the J call TRBJ1-2, with D unresolved. This clonotype was obtained from an adult who was a healthcare worker with PCR-confirmed SARS-CoV-2 infection or an uninfected control (not recorded which). Specimen: whole blood. The CDR3 protein is CASSPAQTPDYGYTF. CDR3 coding DNA: TGTGCCAGCAGCCCCGCGCAGACTCCTGACTATGGCTACACCTTC.